The 11 T cell receptor beta chains below come from one sample, sequenced in a study of OX40 agonist ivuxolimab in advanced cancers. Sequenced by immunoSEQ multiplex PCR; TCRdb stores in-frame clones only, minus some. The sample shows 90,000 to 100,000 clones, 90% to 96% of them seen only once. The source was CD4+ or CD8+ T cells sorted from blood, collected in a trial of the OX40 agonist ivuxolimab. All receptors derive from an adult with an advanced solid tumor such as melanoma, head and neck, liver or kidney cancer.

The chain carries TRBV27 and TRBJ2-3, with 9 bases identical to TRBD2. The CDR3 loop spans 16 amino acids. Germline CDR1 MNHEY, CDR2 SMNVEV (reference sequence). The V and J ends lost 4 bases and 2 bases, in that order; junction bases with no gene match: 7. The CDR3 coding sequence is TGTGCCAGCAGTTCTATAGCGGGAGTGTACACAGATACGCAGTATTTT. As protein: CASSSIAGVYTDTQYF.

V gene TRBV19 combines with J gene TRBJ1-1; D perhaps matches TRBD1 (5 bases). Trimming pared 11 bases from V and 5 bases from J, leaving 15 bases between. The V gene's germline CDR1 is LNHDA and CDR2 SQIVND (reference sequence). CDR3 length: 12 residues. CDR3 nucleotide sequence: TGTGCCGCGGGGCAGGGAGGGACTGAAGCTTTCTTT. It codes for CAAGQGGTEAFF.

The rearrangement joins TRBV27 to TRBJ2-1; D gene ambiguous. The V end lost 5 bases, the J end lost 2 bases, and 16 bases lay between the germline ends. Per germline, CDR1 MNHEY and CDR2 SMNVEV (reference sequence). The CDR3 extends over 16 amino acids. The CDR3 coding sequence is TGTGCCAGCAGTCTCGGTTCAGAGCTGCCCTACAATGAGCAGTTCTTC. Translating gives CASSLGSELPYNEQFF.

This sequence joins TRBV5-6 and TRBJ1-6; the D is unclear. There are 12 residues in the CDR3. Germline V gene data show CDR1 as SGHDT and CDR2 as YYEEEE. The V and J ends lost 0 bases and 9 bases respectively, with 4 bases between them. This chain's CDR3 is CASSLALSPLHF. The CDR3 DNA is TGTGCCAGCAGCTTGGCGCTTTCACCCCTCCACTTT.

This chain links TRBV9 with TRBJ2-5; 7 positions match TRBD2. V trimming: 1 base; J trimming: 3 bases; junction bases outside the gene matches: 6. The CDR3 runs to 15 residues. Per germline, CDR1 SGDLS and CDR2 YYNGEE. The CDR3 reads CASSVYWSGEETQYF. The DNA of the CDR3 is TGTGCCAGCAGCGTATACTGGAGCGGGGAAGAGACCCAGTACTTC.

The chain recombines TRBV27 with TRBJ2-7; weak D call: TRBD1 (5 bases). The CDR3 totals 15 residues. CDR1 and CDR2 from the germline V gene are MNHEY and SMNVEV (reference sequence). V was trimmed by 5 bases and J by 5 bases, leaving 19 bases between them. This CDR3 is CASSPLDNGVDEQYF. The CDR3 DNA is TGTGCCAGCAGTCCCCTGGACAATGGGGTGGACGAGCAGTACTTC.

The V call is TRBV19, the J call TRBJ2-7, with TRBD2 matching 7 bases. V was clipped by 6 bases and J by 2 bases; unmatched bases: 7. CDR1 is LNHDA and CDR2 is SQIVND in the germline V gene (reference sequence). This CDR3 spans 14 amino acids. DNA for the CDR3: TGTGCCAGTAGCATCAGCGGGACCGCCTACGAGCAGTACTTC. It translates to CASSISGTAYEQYF.

The V call is TRBV19, the J call TRBJ1-5; D is undetermined. The ends were cut back, 7 bases at V and 6 bases at J, with 13 bases in the middle. This CDR3 contains 13 residues. Germline CDR1 is LNHDA and CDR2 is SQIVND (reference sequence). The CDR3 DNA follows: TGTGCCAGTACCGTGGAAGGGCGTCAGCCCCAGCATTTT. Protein product: CASTVEGRQPQHF.

V usage is TRBV5-1 and J usage is TRBJ1-2; D uncertain. This CDR3 contains 13 residues. Germline CDR1 and CDR2: SGHRS and YFSETQ. V lost 0 bases and J 2 bases, leaving 5 bases between the germline ends. CDR3 coding DNA: TGCGCCAGCAGCTTGGAAGGGAACTATGGCTACACCTTC. Its translation: CASSLEGNYGYTF. Full variable domain (rest looked up from reference TRBV5-1 and TRBJ1-2): KAGVTQTPRYLIKTRGQQVTLSCSPISGHRSVSWYQQTPGQGLQFLFEYFSETQRNKGNFPGRFSGRQFSNSRSEMNVSTLELGDSALYLCASSLEGNYGYTFGSGTRLTVV.

The rearrangement links TRBV7-9 to TRBJ2-5; D is unclear. The V end was cut by 5 bases, the J end by 4 bases, with 17 bases between. CDR1 SEHNR and CDR2 FQNEAQ come from the germline V gene (reference sequence). This CDR3 spans 15 amino acids. CDR3 loop: CASSPAETISETQYF. DNA of the CDR3: TGTGCCAGCAGCCCCGCGGAAACGATCTCAGAGACCCAGTACTTC.

The chain recombines TRBV30 with TRBJ2-7; D is tentatively TRBD1 or TRBD2 (5 bases each). This CDR3 has 15 residues. V was trimmed by 4 bases and J by 2 bases, leaving 18 bases between them. Germline CDR1 is GTSNPN and CDR2 is SVGIG (reference sequence). The CDR3: CAWTMGVPPAYEQYF. CDR3 nucleotides: TGTGCCTGGACCATGGGGGTACCGCCGGCCTACGAGCAGTACTTC.